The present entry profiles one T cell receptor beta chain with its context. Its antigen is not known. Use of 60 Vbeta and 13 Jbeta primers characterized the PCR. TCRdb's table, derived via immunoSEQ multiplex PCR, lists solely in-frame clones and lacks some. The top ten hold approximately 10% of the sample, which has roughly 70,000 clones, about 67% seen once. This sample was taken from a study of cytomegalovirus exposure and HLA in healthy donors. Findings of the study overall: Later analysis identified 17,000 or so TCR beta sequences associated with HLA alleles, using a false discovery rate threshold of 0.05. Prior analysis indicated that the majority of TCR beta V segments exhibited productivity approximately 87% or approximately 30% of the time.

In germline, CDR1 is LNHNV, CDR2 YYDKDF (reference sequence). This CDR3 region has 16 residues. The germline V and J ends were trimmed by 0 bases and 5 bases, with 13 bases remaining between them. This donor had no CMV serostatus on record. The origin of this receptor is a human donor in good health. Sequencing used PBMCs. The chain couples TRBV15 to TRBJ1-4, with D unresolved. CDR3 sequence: CATSREGGGLNEKLFF. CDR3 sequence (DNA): TGTGCCACCAGCAGAGAAGGTGGCGGACTAAATGAAAAACTGTTTTTT.